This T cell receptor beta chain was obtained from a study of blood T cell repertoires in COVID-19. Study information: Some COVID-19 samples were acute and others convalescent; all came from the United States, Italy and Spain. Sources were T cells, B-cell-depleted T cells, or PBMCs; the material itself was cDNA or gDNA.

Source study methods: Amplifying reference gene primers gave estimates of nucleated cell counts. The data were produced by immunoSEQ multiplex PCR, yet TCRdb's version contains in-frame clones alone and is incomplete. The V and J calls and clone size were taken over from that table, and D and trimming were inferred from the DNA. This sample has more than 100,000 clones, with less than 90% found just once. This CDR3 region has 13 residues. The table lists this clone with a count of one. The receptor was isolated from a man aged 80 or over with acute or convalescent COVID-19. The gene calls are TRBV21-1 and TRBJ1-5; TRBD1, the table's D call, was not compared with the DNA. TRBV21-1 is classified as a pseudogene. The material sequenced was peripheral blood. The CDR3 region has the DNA TGTGCCAGCCACGGGACAGAATATCGGCCCCAGCATTTT. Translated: CASHGTEYRPQHF.